These 13 T cell receptor beta chains originate from one sample sequenced in a study of CD8 T cells in Susac syndrome. RNA, at roughly 0.45 to 1 ug, was reverse transcribed with random hexamers. TCRdb re-derived calls from the immunoSEQ multiplex PCR reads in MiXCR, one entry per CDR3 protein. Of 20,000 or so distinct CDR3 sequences in the sample, roughly 95% were seen once. Specimen: CD8+ T cells from PBMCs. The source of these receptors is a human donor in good health.

The chain is built from TRBV5-5 and TRBJ2-7; maybe TRBD2 (5 bases). CDR3 length: 12 residues. The V gene's germline CDR1 is SGHKS and CDR2 YYEKEE (reference sequence). Trimming removed 2 bases at V and 7 bases at J, with 10 bases between. In DNA, the CDR3 is TGTGCCAGCAGCTTAACTAGTTGGGAGCAGTACTTC. Its protein product is CASSLTSWEQYF.

The rearrangement links TRBV7-9 to TRBJ2-2, with 8 bases that match TRBD2. Losses at the gene ends were 0 bases for V and 4 bases for J; bases not matched to a gene: 4. This CDR3 region has 16 residues. CDR1 and CDR2 from the germline V gene are SEHNR and FQNEAQ (reference sequence). DNA of the CDR3: TGTGCCAGCAGCTTAGCAGAGCGGGAGTTCACCGGGGAGCTGTTTTTT. It specifies CASSLAEREFTGELFF. Together with reference TRBV7-9 and TRBJ2-2, the CDR3 gives the full variable domain: DTGVSQNPRHKITKRGQNVTFRCDPISEHNRLYWYRQTLGQGPEFLTYFQNEAQLEKSRLLSDRFSAERPKGSFSTLEIQRTEQGDSAMYLCASSLAEREFTGELFFGEGSRLTVL.

This chain connects TRBV3-1 to TRBJ2-7; D possibly corresponds to TRBD1 (6 bases). This CDR3 comprises 13 residues. Trimming removed 2 bases from V and 4 bases from J, with 9 bases in between. Germline V gene sequence: CDR1 LGHDT, CDR2 YNNKEL (reference sequence). The CDR3 DNA is TGTGCCAGCAGCCAATCCACAGGGTACGAGCAGTACTTC. This gives the protein CASSQSTGYEQYF.

V gene TRBV7-9 combines with J gene TRBJ1-3; unclear D gene. The CDR3 contains 16 residues. CDR1 SEHNR and CDR2 FQNEAQ come from the germline V gene (reference sequence). Trimming took 1 base from V and 0 from J, leaving 10 bases between them. This CDR3 is CASSLVYSISGNTIYF. The CDR3 bases are TGTGCCAGCAGCTTAGTGTACTCTATCTCTGGAAACACCATATATTTT.

This rearrangement joins TRBV6-5 to TRBJ2-2, with D perhaps TRBD1 (5 bases). This CDR3 comprises 13 residues. Germline CDR1 MNHEY, CDR2 SVGAGI. The V gene lost 0 bases and the J gene lost 8 bases, with 7 bases spanning the gap. The CDR3 reads CASSYSWTGELFF. CDR3 DNA sequence: TGTGCCAGCAGTTACTCGTGGACAGGGGAGCTGTTTTTT.

This rearrangement joins TRBV6-2 or TRBV6-3 to TRBJ2-5; D may be TRBD1 (6 bases). The V gene lost 2 bases and the J gene lost 0 bases, with 37 bases spanning the gap. The germline V gene has CDR1 MNHEY and CDR2 SVGEGT. The CDR3 runs to 24 residues. The CDR3 spells CASSYPIRGPNVHPTTQYQETQYF. In DNA, the CDR3 is TGTGCCAGCAGTTACCCGATCAGGGGCCCGAACGTCCATCCAACTACTCAGTACCAAGAGACCCAGTACTTC.

The chain recombines TRBV4-1 with TRBJ2-3; 7 nucleotides match TRBD1. Germline CDR1 is MGHRA and CDR2 is YSYEKL. The J segment lost 2 bases and the V segment lost 9 bases, leaving 8 bases of the junction unmatched. This CDR3 spans 14 amino acids. CDR3 sequence: CASGQVVNTDTQYF. The CDR3 DNA follows: TGCGCCAGTGGACAGGTCGTTAACACAGATACGCAGTATTTT.

V and J are TRBV12-3 or TRBV12-4 and TRBJ1-1; D is undetermined. The germline V and J ends were trimmed by 7 bases and 1 base, with 10 bases remaining between them. The CDR3 is 13 amino acids. The CDR3 protein is CASTYGPNTEAFF. CDR3 sequence (DNA): TGTGCCAGCACCTATGGCCCGAACACTGAAGCTTTCTTT.

The chain employs TRBV29-1 and TRBJ2-2; D is undetermined. The ends were cut back, 2 bases at V and 7 bases at J, with 8 bases in the middle. The CDR3 contains 12 residues. Germline V gives CDR1 SQVTM, CDR2 ANQGSEA. CDR3: CSVELGSGELFF. The CDR3 nucleotides are TGCAGCGTTGAATTGGGTAGCGGGGAGCTGTTTTTT.

The V call is TRBV29-1, the J call TRBJ2-3, with 8 bases aligning to TRBD1. The CDR3 contains 12 residues. V dropped 6 bases and J dropped 5; count of bases not matched to a gene: 4. The germline V gene has CDR1 SQVTM and CDR2 ANQGSEA. CDR3 in amino acids: CSVVQGVDTQYF. The CDR3 DNA sequence: TGCAGCGTCGTACAGGGGGTAGATACGCAGTATTTT.

The gene calls are TRBV7-8 and TRBJ2-1; TRBD2 agrees at 10 bases. The CDR3 covers 16 residues. Trimming removed 5 bases from V and 2 bases from J; junction bases left unmatched: 6. CDR1 is SGHVS and CDR2 is FQNEAQ in the germline V gene. The CDR3 nucleotides read TGTGCCAGCAGCACGCTAGCGGGAGAAGCCTACAATGAGCAGTTCTTC. Amino acid sequence: CASSTLAGEAYNEQFF.

The V gene is TRBV6-4, the J gene TRBJ2-2; 8 bases are a match to TRBD2. After removal of 4 bases from V and 0 bases from J, the junction contained 7 bases not matched to a gene. CDR3 length: 17 residues. The germline V gene encodes CDR1 MRHNA and CDR2 SNTAGT. The CDR3 loop reads CASSVSSGSSNTGELFF. The CDR3, as DNA: TGTGCCAGCAGTGTCTCGAGCGGGAGCTCGAACACCGGGGAGCTGTTTTTT.

The V and J genes are TRBV2 and TRBJ1-2; D is possibly TRBD1 (5 bases). Trimming left V 2 bases short and J 2 bases short, with 15 bases between. This CDR3 has 16 residues. CDR1 SNHLY and CDR2 FYNNEI come from the germline V gene. The CDR3 sequence is CASSEIMISGNYGYTF. The CDR3 bases are TGTGCCAGCAGTGAAATTATGATATCAGGGAACTATGGCTACACCTTC. Full variable domain (missing parts from reference TRBV2 and TRBJ1-2): EPEVTQTPSHQVTQMGQEVILRCVPISNHLYFYWYRQILGQKVEFLVSFYNNEISEKSEIFDDQFSVERPDGSNFTLKIRSTKLEDSAMYFCASSEIMISGNYGYTFGSGTRLTVV.